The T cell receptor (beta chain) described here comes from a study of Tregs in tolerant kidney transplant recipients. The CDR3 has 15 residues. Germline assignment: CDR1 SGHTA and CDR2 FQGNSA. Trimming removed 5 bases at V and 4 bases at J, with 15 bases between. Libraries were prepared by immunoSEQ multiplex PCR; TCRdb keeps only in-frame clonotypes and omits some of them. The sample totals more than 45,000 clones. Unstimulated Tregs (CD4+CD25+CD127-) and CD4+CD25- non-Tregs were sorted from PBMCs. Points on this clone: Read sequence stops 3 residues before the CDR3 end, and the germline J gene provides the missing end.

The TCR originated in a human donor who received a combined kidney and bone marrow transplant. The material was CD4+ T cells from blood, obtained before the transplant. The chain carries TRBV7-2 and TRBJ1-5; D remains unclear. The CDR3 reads CASSAGGSRNQPQHF. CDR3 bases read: TGTGCCAGCAGCGCCGGAGGGTCTCGAAATCAGCCC.